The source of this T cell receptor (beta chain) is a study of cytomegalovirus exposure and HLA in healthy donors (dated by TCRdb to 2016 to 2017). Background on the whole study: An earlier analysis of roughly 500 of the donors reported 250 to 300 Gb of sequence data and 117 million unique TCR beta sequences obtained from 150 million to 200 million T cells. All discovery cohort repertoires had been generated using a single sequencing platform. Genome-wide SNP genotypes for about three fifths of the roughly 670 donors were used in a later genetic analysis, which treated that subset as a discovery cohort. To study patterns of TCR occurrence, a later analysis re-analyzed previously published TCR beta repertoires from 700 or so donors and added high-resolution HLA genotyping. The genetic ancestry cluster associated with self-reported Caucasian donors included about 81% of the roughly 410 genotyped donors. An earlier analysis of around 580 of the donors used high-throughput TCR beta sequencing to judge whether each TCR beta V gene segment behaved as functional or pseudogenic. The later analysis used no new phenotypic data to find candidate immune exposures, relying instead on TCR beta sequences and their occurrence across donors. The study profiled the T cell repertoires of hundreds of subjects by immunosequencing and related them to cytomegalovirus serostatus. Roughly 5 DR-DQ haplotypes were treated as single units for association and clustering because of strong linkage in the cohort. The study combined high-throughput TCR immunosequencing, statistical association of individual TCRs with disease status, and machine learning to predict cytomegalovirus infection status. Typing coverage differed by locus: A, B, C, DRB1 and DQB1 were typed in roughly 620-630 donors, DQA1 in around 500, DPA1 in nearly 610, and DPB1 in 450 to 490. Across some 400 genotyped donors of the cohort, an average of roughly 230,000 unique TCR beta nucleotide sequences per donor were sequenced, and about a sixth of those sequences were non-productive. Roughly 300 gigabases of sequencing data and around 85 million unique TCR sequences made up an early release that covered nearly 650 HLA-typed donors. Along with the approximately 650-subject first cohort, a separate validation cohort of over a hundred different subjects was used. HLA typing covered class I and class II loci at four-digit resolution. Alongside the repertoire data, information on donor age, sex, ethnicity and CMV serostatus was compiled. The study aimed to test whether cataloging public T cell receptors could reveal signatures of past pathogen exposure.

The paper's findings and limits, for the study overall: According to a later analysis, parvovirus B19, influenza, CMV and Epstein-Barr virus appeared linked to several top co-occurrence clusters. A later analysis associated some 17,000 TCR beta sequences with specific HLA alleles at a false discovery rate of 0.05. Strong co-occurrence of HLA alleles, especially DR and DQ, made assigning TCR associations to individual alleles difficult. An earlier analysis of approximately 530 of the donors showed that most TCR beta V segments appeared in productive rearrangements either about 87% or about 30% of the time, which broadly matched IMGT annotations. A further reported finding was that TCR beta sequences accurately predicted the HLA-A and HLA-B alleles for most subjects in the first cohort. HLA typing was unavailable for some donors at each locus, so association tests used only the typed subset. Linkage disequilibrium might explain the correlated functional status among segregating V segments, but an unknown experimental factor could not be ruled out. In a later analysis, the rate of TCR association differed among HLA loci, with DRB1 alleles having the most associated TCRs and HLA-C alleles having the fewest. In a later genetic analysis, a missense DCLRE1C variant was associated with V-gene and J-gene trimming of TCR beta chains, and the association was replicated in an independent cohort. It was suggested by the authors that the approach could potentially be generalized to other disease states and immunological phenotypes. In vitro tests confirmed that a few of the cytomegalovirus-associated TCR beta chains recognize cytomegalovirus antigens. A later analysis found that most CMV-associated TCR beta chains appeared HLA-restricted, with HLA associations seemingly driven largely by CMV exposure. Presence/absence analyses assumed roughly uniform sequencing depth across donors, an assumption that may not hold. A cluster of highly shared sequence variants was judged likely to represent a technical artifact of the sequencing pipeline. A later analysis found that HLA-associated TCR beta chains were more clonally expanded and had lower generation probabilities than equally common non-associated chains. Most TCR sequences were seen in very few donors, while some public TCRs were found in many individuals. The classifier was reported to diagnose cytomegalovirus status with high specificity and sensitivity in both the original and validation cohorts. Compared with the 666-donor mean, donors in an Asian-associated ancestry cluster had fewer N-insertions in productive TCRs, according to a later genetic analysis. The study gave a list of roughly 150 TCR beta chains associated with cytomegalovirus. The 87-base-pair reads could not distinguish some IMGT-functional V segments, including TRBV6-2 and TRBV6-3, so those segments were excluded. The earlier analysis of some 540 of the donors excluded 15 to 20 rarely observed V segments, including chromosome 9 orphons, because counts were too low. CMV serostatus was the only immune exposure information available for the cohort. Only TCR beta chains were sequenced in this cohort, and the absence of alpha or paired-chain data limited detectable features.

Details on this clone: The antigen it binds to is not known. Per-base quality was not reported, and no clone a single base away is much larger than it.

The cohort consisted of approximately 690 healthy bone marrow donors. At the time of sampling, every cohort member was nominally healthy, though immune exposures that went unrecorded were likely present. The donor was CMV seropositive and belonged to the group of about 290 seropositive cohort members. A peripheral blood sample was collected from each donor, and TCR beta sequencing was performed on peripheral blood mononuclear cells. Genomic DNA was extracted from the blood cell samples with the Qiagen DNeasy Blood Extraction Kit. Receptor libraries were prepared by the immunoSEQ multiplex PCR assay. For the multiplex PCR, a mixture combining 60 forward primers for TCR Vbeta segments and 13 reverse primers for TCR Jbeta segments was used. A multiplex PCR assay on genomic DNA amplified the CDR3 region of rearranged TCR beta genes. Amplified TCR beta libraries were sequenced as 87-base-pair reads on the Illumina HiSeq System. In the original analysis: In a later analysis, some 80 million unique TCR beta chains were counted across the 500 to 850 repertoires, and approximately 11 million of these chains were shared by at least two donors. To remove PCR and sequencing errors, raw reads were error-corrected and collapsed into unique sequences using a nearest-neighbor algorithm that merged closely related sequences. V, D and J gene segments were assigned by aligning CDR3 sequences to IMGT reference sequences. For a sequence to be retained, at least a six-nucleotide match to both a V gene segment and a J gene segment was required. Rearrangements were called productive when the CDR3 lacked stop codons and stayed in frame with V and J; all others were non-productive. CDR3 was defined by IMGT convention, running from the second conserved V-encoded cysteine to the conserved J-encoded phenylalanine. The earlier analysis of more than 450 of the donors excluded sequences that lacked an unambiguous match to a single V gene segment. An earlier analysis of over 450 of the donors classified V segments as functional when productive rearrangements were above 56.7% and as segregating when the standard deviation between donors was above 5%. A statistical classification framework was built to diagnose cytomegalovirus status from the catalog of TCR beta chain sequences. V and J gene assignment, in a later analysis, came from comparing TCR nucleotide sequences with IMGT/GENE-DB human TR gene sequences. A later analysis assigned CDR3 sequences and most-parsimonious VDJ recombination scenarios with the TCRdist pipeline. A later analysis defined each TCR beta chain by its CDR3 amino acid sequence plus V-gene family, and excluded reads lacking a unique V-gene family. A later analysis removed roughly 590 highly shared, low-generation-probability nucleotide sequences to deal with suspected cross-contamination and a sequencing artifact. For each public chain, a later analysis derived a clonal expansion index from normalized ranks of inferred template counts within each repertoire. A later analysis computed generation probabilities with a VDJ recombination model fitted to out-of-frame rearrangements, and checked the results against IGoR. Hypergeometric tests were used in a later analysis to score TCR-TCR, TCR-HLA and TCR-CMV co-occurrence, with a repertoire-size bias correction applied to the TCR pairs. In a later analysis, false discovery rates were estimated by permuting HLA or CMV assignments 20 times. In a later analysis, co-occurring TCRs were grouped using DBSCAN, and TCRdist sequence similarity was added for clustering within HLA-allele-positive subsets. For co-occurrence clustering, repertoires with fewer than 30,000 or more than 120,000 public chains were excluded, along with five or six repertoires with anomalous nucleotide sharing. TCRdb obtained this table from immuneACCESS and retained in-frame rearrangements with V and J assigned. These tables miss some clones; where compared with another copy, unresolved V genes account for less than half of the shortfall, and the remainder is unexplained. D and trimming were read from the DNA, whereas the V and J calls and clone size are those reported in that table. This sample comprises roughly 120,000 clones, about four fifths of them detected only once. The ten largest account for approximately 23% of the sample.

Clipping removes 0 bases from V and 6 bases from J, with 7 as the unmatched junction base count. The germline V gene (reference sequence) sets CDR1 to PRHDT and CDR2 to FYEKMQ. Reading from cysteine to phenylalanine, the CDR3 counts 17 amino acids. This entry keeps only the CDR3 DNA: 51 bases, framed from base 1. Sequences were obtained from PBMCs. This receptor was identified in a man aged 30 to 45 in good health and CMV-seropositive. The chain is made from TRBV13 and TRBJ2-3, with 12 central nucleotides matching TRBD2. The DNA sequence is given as TGTGCCAGCAGCTTAGGCCTAGCGGGAGGGCCCGTGGATACGCAGTATTTT. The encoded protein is CASSLGLAGGPVDTQYF.